This T cell receptor (beta chain) was recorded in a study of shared clonotypes between healthy human individuals. This clone was seen only a few times. Its antigen is not known. Clones were read by immunoSEQ multiplex PCR, and TCRdb kept only the in-frame ones, dropping some. The table includes roughly 640,000 clones, roughly 70% detected once. Germline values: CDR1 MNHEY, CDR2 SVGAGI. The CDR3 is made up of 13 amino acids. V was trimmed by 1 base and J by 3 bases, leaving 6 bases between them. Study-level results: Among a few donors, 4.5% to 5.5% of naive CD4 clonotypes were found in common.

The sequenced sample was memory CD4+ T cells sorted from blood. This sample's subset: CD45RA-negative fraction. The receptor's source is a woman between 25 and 40 years old in good health. The V call is TRBV6-5, the J call TRBJ1-1; no firm D call. In DNA, the CDR3 is TGTGCCAGCAGTTACTGGGCCGACACTGAAGCTTTCTTT. Translating gives CASSYWADTEAFF.